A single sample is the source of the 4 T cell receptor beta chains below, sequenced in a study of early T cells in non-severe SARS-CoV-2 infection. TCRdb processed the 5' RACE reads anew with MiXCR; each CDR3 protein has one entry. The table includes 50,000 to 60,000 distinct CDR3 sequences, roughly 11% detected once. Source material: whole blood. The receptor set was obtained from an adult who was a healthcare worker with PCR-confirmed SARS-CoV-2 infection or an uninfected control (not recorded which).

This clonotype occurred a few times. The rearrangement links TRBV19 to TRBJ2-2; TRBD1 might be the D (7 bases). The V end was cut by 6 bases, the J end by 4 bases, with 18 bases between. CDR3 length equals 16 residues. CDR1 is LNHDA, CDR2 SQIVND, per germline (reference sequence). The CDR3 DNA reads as TGTGCCAGTAGCCAGGAGGGACAGAGTGTCACCGGGGAGCTGTTTTTT. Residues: CASSQEGQSVTGELFF.

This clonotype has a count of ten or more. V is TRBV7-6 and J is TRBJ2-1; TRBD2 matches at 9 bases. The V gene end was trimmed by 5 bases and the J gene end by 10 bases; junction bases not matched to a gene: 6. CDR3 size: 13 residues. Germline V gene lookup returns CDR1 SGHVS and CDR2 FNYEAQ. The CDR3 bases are TGTGCCAGCAGCCATGATCTAGCGGGGGAGCAGTTCTTC. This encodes CASSHDLAGEQFF.

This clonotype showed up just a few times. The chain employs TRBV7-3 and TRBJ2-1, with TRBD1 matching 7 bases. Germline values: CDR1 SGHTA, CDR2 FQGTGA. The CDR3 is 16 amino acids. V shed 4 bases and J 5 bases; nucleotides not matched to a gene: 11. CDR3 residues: CASSSTGTARNNEQFF. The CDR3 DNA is TGTGCCAGCAGCTCCACCGGGACAGCTAGAAACAATGAGCAGTTCTTC.

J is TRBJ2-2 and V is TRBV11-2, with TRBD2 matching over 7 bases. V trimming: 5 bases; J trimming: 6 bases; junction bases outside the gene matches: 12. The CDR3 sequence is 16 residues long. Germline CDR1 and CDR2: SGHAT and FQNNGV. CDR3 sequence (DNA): TGTGCCAGCAGCCACCGCAGCGGGACCTACCCCGGGGAGCTGTTTTTT. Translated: CASSHRSGTYPGELFF.